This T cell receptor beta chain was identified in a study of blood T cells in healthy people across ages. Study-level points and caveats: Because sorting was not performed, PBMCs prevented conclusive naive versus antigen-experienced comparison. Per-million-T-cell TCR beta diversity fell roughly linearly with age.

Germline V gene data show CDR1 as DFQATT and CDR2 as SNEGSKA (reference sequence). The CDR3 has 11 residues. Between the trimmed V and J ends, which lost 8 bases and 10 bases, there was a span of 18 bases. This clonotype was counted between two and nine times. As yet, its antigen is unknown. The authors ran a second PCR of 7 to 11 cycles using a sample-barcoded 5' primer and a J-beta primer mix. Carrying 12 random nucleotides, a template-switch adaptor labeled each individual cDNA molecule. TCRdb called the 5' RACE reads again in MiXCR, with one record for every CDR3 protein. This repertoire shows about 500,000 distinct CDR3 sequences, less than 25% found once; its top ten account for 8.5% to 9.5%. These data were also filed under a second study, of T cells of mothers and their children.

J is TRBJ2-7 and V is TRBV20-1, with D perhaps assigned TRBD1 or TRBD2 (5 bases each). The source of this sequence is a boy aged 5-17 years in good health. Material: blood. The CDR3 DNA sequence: TGCAGTTCCAACATCAGGGACCATCAGTACTTC. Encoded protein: CSSNIRDHQYF.